Listed below are T cell receptor beta chains from one sample, sequenced in a study of early T cells in non-severe SARS-CoV-2 infection. Each CDR3 protein gets one entry after TCRdb re-called the 5' RACE reads with MiXCR. The table lists about 32,000 distinct CDR3 sequences, more than 4.5% of them singletons, with about 3.5% in the top ten. Specimen: whole blood. These receptors all come from an adult who was a healthcare worker with PCR-confirmed SARS-CoV-2 infection or an uninfected control (not recorded which). Both conserved end residues are part of each CDR3. The order of the fields is V gene, clone size, D gene, J gene, CDR3 DNA, CDR3 protein. D genes are given only for firm matches. A row's size may be missing; if present it is once, few, many or a size class.

TRBV6-6	many	.	TRBJ2-7	TGTGCCAGCAGTAACCAGGGCCTCCCAGGGGAGCAGTACTTC	CASSNQGLPGEQYF
TRBV11-2	few	.	TRBJ2-3	TGTGCCAGCAGCTTATGGCGCGGCTCTAGCACAGATACGCAGTATTTT	CASSLWRGSSTDTQYF
TRBV15	.	.	TRBJ2-2	TGTGCCACCAGCTACGTCAGGGAGAACACCGGGGAGCTGTTTTTT	CATSYVRENTGELFF
TRBV7-2	many	.	TRBJ2-3	TGTGCCAGCAGCTTTGGAGGGTTCACAGATACGCAGTATTTT	CASSFGGFTDTQYF
TRBV6-5	many	.	TRBJ1-3	TGTGCCAGCCGAAGCAGGGATCCGAGCTCTGGAAACACCATATATTTT	CASRSRDPSSGNTIYF
TRBV12-3/TRBV12-4	many	.	TRBJ1-1	TGTGCCAGCAGGGGAGGACAACTGAACACTGAAGCTTTCTTT	CASRGGQLNTEAFF
TRBV6-2/TRBV6-3	many	TRBD1	TRBJ2-1	TGTGCCCGCGACCCACACAGGGGGCGTCAAAATGAGCAGTTCTTC	CARDPHRGRQNEQFF
TRBV9	few	.	TRBJ2-2	TGTGCCAGCAGCGTAGTGGCTAACACCGGGGAGCTGTTTTTT	CASSVVANTGELFF
TRBV6-2/TRBV6-3	many	TRBD1	TRBJ2-7	TGTGCCAGCAGTCCCAACAGGGGAAGGAGCTCCTACGAGCAGTACTTC	CASSPNRGRSSYEQYF
TRBV28	many	.	TRBJ2-2	TGTGCCAGCAGTTTGGCCTCGAGCGGCACCGGGGAGCTGTTTTTT	CASSLASSGTGELFF
TRBV6-1	.	.	TRBJ1-5	TGTGCCAGCAGCTTACCTACGGGGAATCAGCCCCAGCATTTT	CASSLPTGNQPQHF
TRBV18	many	TRBD1	TRBJ2-1	TGTGCCAGCTCACCACCGGGACAGGGCGCGGAGCAGTTCTTC	CASSPPGQGAEQFF
TRBV5-6	.	.	TRBJ2-7	TGTGCCAGCAGCCGACAGGTGTCCTACGAGCAGTACTTC	CASSRQVSYEQYF
TRBV12-3/TRBV12-4	.	TRBD2	TRBJ2-7	TGTGCCAGCCGGGATGGGGGGCTAGCGGGAGCTTACGAGCAGTACTTC	CASRDGGLAGAYEQYF
TRBV9	many	TRBD2	TRBJ2-1	TGTGCCAGCAGCGGAGCGGGAGGGCCGTTGGATGAGCAGTTCTTC	CASSGAGGPLDEQFF
TRBV5-5	.	.	TRBJ2-7	TGTGCCAGCAGAGAGGGAGCTAGATCGTCCTACGAGCAGTACTTC	CASREGARSSYEQYF
TRBV29-1	many	.	TRBJ2-3	TGCAGCGTTGGAGGGCGTTTACAGGGAGATACGCAGTATTTT	CSVGGRLQGDTQYF
TRBV7-9	many	.	TRBJ2-3	TGTGCCAGCAGCGTGGGGACGGGAGATGCGCAGTATTTT	CASSVGTGDAQYF
TRBV11-2	medium-sized	TRBD2	TRBJ2-1	TGTGCCAGCAGCTTAGGGCTAGCGGGGGAGTTCTTC	CASSLGLAGEFF
TRBV11-2	few	.	TRBJ2-5	TGTGCCAGCAGCTTAGGGAGGGGGTCCCAAGAGACCCAGTACTTC	CASSLGRGSQETQYF
TRBV6-4	.	TRBD2	TRBJ2-1	TGTGCCAGCAGTGACTCTCCAGCGGGAGTTTCTGAGCAGTTCTTC	CASSDSPAGVSEQFF
TRBV7-3	many	TRBD2	TRBJ2-7	TGTGCCAGCAGCCGTAGGGCTAGCGGGAGGAGTGAGCAGTACTTC	CASSRRASGRSEQYF
TRBV28	few	.	TRBJ1-1	TGTGCCAGCAGTTTAGGTAGGGTAGGAGCCCTTGAAGCTTTCTTT	CASSLGRVGALEAFF